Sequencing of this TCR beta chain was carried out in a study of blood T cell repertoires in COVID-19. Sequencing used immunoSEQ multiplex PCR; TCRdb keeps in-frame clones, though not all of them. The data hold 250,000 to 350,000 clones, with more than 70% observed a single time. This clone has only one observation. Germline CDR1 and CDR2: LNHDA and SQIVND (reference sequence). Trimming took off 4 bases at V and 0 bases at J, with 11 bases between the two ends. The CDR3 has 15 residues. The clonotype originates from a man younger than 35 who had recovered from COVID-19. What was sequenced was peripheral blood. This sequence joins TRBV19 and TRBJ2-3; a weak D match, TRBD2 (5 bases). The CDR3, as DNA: TGTGCCAGTAGTAGAACGTCGGGGAGCACAGATACGCAGTATTTT. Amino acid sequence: CASSRTSGSTDTQYF.